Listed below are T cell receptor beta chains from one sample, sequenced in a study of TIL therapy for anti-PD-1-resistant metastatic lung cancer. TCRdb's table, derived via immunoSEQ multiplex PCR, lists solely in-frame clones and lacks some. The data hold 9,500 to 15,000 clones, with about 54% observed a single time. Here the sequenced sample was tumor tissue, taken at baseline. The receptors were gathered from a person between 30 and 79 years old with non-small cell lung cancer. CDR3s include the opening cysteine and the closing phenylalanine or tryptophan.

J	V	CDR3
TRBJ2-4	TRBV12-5	CASGSTGQAPKGAKNIQYF
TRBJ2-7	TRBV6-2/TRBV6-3	CASSLPFSPYEQYF
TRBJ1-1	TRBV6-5	CASSRPEKNTEAFF
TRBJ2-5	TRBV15	CATSDEEFQETQYF
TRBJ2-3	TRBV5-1	CASSFGTSGFTDTQYF
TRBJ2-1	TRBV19	CASSIRSGDYNEQFF
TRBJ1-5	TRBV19	CASRRINNGNQPQHF
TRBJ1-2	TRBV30	CAWGVTPQDGYF
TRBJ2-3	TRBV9	CASSLSTSHVDTQYF
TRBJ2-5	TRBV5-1	CASSPIGLGQGQETQYF
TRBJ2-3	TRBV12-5	CASAWGGRTTDTQYF
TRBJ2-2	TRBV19	CASRHLRSWELFF
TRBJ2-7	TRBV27	CATQGLAGVEQYF
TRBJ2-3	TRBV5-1	CASSLEDRVVDTQYF
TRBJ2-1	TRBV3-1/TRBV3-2	CASSQEWDLSYNEQFF
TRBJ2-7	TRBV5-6	CASSSTGLLSYEQYF
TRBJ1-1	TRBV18	CASSHGQQYTEAFF
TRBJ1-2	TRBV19	CASKYSPDYGYTF
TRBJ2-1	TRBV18	CASSPLGAGAPTGNEQFF
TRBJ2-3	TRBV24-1	CATSDFPETDTQYF
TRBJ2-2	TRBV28	CANSSGQGSTGELFF
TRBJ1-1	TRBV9	CASSVGGFETEAFF
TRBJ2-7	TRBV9	CASSAGLAGYEQYF
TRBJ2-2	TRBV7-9	CASSLGGTGELFF
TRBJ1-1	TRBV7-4	CASSTTTTDTEAFF
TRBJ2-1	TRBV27	CASSSGTGNNEQFF
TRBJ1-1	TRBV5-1	CASSLVPRNTEAFF
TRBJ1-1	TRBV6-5	CASRRGLFTEAFF
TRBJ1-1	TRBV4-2	CASSQDGGNEAFF
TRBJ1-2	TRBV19	CAVRTGEISRYTF
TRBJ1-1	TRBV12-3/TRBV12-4	CASSLGGKAEAFF
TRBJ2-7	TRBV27	CASSPRPHYYEQYF
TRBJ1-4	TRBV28	CASSPGGGASNEKLFF
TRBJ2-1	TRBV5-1	CASSSILLAGESHEQFF
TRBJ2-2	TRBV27	CASKTGGNTGELFF
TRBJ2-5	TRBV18	CASSGVSETQYF
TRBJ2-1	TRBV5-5	CASLLRLAGNNEQFF
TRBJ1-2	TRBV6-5	CASSLTGISGYTF
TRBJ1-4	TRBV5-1	CASSPDRFNEKLFF
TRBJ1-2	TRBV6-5	CASSYVGQGYTF
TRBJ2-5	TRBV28	CASSSTGSTRETQYF
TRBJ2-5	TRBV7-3	CASSSDREETQYF
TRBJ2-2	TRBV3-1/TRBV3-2	CASGPGPLLGAGELFF
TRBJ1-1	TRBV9	CASSVVGGPEAFF